These 27 T cell receptor beta chains were all obtained from the same sample, sequenced in a study of immune reconstitution after stem cell transplant in scleroderma (dated by TCRdb to about 2017). Libraries were built with RT-PCR. The sequencer listed for this sample is Illumina MiSeq. Using fastp trimming at Q25 and MiXCR clonotype assembly, TCRdb reanalyzed the public sequencing data and kept in-frame beta chains. Entries that share a CDR3 protein sequence are merged under the most common genes and DNA. Within this sample are a few thousand distinct CDR3 sequences, with around 3.3% of them counted one time only. The top ten constitute under 3.5% of the sample. This sample was gathered before or after autologous hematopoietic stem cell transplantation (not recorded which). Every receptor here comes from a human donor with systemic sclerosis.

Within the sample, this clonotype is medium-sized. The rearrangement joins TRBV20-1 to TRBJ1-5; 7 bases line up with TRBD1. The V gene's germline CDR1 is DFQATT and CDR2 SNEGSKA (reference sequence). Trimming cost V 1 base and J 6 bases; bases outside gene matches: 0. CDR3 length: 12 residues. The CDR3 DNA follows: TGCAGTGCTAGAGCAGGGGGTCAGCCCCAGCATTTT. Amino acids: CSARAGGQPQHF.

Relative to its sample, this clonotype is medium-sized. J is TRBJ1-5 and V is TRBV5-1; D call uncertain. Trimming pared 1 base from V and 2 bases from J, leaving 10 bases between. Germline lookup yields CDR1 SGHRS and CDR2 YFSETQ. The CDR3 contains 15 residues. This CDR3 is CASSLWGEGNQPQHF. In DNA form, the CDR3 reads TGCGCCAGCAGCTTGTGGGGAGAGGGCAATCAGCCCCAGCATTTT. The whole variable domain, filled in from reference TRBV5-1 and TRBJ1-5, reads KAGVTQTPRYLIKTRGQQVTLSCSPISGHRSVSWYQQTPGQGLQFLFEYFSETQRNKGNFPGRFSGRQFSNSRSEMNVSTLELGDSALYLCASSLWGEGNQPQHFGDGTRLSIL.

In its sample, this clonotype ranks as medium-sized. The chain is built from TRBV6-2 or TRBV6-3 and TRBJ1-5, with TRBD1 as a possible D gene (6 bases). Germline CDR1 is MNHEY and CDR2 is SVGEGT. The CDR3 consists of 16 residues. V was cut by 5 bases and J by 2 bases, with 16 bases left in between. The CDR3 is CASSRAGAGGNQPQHF. In nucleotides, the CDR3 is TGTGCCAGCAGTCGCGCAGGGGCCGGGGGCAATCAGCCCCAGCATTTT.

Within the sample, this clonotype is medium-sized (0.01 to 0.1%). The chain joins TRBV27 to TRBJ1-2, with 9 nucleotides matching TRBD1. With V trimmed by 6 bases and J by 5 bases, 16 bases remained unmatched. Germline V lookup: CDR1 MNHEY, CDR2 SMNVEV (reference sequence). The CDR3 length is 17 residues. The chain's CDR3 is CASSALLPGQGHYGYTF. CDR3 bases: TGTGCCAGCAGCGCCCTCCTACCGGGACAGGGCCATTATGGCTACACCTTC.

By its share, this clonotype is medium-sized. V is TRBV6-2 or TRBV6-3 and J is TRBJ2-5; D not resolved. The V end lost 0 bases, the J end lost 5 bases, and 10 bases lay between the germline ends. The germline V gene encodes CDR1 MNHEY and CDR2 SVGEGT. The CDR3 sequence is 14 residues long. The CDR3 nucleotides are TGTGCCAGCAGTTACTCGCCCTCCCGGGAGACCCAGTACTTC. It encodes CASSYSPSRETQYF.

In this sample, this clonotype is medium-sized. The chain employs TRBV29-1 and TRBJ1-4, with 8 positions matching TRBD1. Per germline, CDR1 SQVTM and CDR2 ANQGSEA. Losses at the gene ends were 5 bases for V and 1 base for J; bases not matched to a gene: 12. This CDR3 has 17 amino acids. CDR3 residues: CSVSLGQGPGTNEKLFF. In DNA, the CDR3 is TGCAGCGTTTCCCTTGGACAGGGACCGGGAACTAATGAAAAACTGTTTTTT. The full variable domain, rest sourced from reference TRBV29-1 and TRBJ1-4, is SAVISQKPSRDICQRGTSLTIQCQVDSQVTMMFWYRQQPGQSLTLIATANQGSEATYESGFVIDKFPISRPNLTFSTLTVSNMSPEDSSIYLCSVSLGQGPGTNEKLFFGSGTQLSVL.

This clonotype is categorized as medium-sized. The rearrangement joins TRBV5-5 to TRBJ2-2; D is undetermined. Trimming removed 0 bases from V and 4 bases from J, with 10 bases in between. CDR1 and CDR2 (germline): SGHKS, YYEKEE (reference sequence). There are 15 residues in the CDR3. The CDR3 spells CASSLELGLTGELFF. The CDR3 DNA reads TGTGCCAGCAGCTTGGAACTTGGGCTCACCGGGGAGCTGTTTTTT.

In its sample, this clonotype is medium-sized. The V and J genes are TRBV3-1 and TRBJ2-7; weak D call: TRBD1 (5 bases). The length of the CDR3 is 14 residues. The V end was cut by 5 bases, the J end by 3 bases, with 14 bases between. Per germline, CDR1 LGHDT and CDR2 YNNKEL (reference sequence). CDR3 loop: CASSSETARYEQYF. The CDR3 nucleotides are TGTGCCAGCAGCAGTGAGACAGCCCGCTACGAGCAGTACTTC.

This clonotype is labeled medium-sized. The CDR3 DNA sequence: TGTGCCAGCAACCTCCAATCGGGGGACACTGAAGCTTTCTTT. Protein product: CASNLQSGDTEAFF. The rearrangement links TRBV5-4 to TRBJ1-1, with a weak D call TRBD1 (5 bases). CDR1 SGHNT and CDR2 YYREEE come from the germline V gene (reference sequence). The V end lost 6 bases, the J end lost 3 bases, and 15 bases lay between the germline ends. The CDR3 covers 14 residues.

This clonotype is judged medium-sized. This chain joins TRBV5-1 and TRBJ1-1; 8 positions agree with TRBD1. V dropped 1 base and J dropped 10; count of bases not matched to a gene: 9. CDR1 is SGHRS, CDR2 YFSETQ, per germline. The CDR3 length is 14 residues. As DNA, the CDR3 is TGCGCCAGCAGCTTGCCGGGACAGGCGTTTGGAGCTTTCTTT. This gives the protein CASSLPGQAFGAFF.

In its sample, this clonotype ranks as medium-sized (0.01 to 0.1%). The chain is built from TRBV6-5 and TRBJ2-7; 11 nucleotides match TRBD1. Losses at the gene ends were 6 bases for V and 7 bases for J; bases not matched to a gene: 8. The CDR3 is 14 residues long. Germline CDR1 reads MNHEY; CDR2 reads SVGAGI. As DNA, the CDR3 is TGTGCCAGCAGACCCGGACAGGGGGCGCGGGAGCAGTACTTC. Residues: CASRPGQGAREQYF.

This clonotype ranks as medium-sized (0.01 to 0.1%). The chain carries TRBV9 and TRBJ1-2; D not resolved. The CDR3 length is 11 residues. The ends were cut back, 0 bases at V and 5 bases at J, with 2 bases in the middle. Germline lookup yields CDR1 SGDLS and CDR2 YYNGEE. CDR3 nucleotides: TGTGCCAGCAGCGTAGGATATGGCTACACCTTC. This translates into CASSVGYGYTF.

This clonotype was detected only a few times. This chain links TRBV20-1 with TRBJ2-7; 11 bases line up with TRBD1. The J segment lost 0 bases and the V segment lost 6 bases, leaving 1 base of the junction unmatched. Germline V gene sequence: CDR1 DFQATT, CDR2 SNEGSKA (reference sequence). This CDR3 is 13 amino acids long. The CDR3 region is CSAGTGGSYEQYF. For the CDR3, the DNA is TGCAGTGCAGGGACAGGGGGCTCCTACGAGCAGTACTTC.

By share of the sample, this clonotype is medium-sized. The rearrangement joins TRBV2 to TRBJ2-1, with TRBD1 matching over 11 bases. CDR3 length equals 13 residues. The junction had 5 bases not matched to a gene; V was cut back by 9 bases and J by 7 bases. The germline V gene encodes CDR1 SNHLY and CDR2 FYNNEI. The CDR3 DNA reads TGTGCCAGTTGGACAGGGGGCTTAAATGAGCAGTTCTTC. This translates into CASWTGGLNEQFF.

Relative to its sample, this clonotype is medium-sized. The chain recombines TRBV2 with TRBJ2-2, with D perhaps matching TRBD1 (6 bases). CDR1 SNHLY and CDR2 FYNNEI come from the germline V gene. Trimming cost V 3 bases and J 3 bases, with 11 bases left between them. The CDR3 runs 15 residues. The CDR3 spells CASSDTGHYTGELFF. DNA of the CDR3: TGTGCCAGCAGTGACACGGGACACTACACCGGGGAGCTGTTTTTT.

Within the sample, this clonotype is large (0.1 to 1%). The chain has TRBV19 and TRBJ1-5; D perhaps matches TRBD1 (5 bases). Trimming stripped 1 base from V and 1 base from J, with 20 bases between. Germline V gives CDR1 LNHDA, CDR2 SQIVND (reference sequence). The CDR3 is 19 residues long. CDR3: CASSIGNGSPRGSNQPQHF. CDR3 DNA sequence: TGTGCCAGTAGTATAGGTAATGGCAGTCCCCGGGGGAGCAATCAGCCCCAGCATTTT.

About this clonotype: With a much larger clone just one base away, this may be a read error. This chain joins TRBV5-5 and TRBJ2-1, with 7 bases that match TRBD1. The CDR3 is 15 residues long. CDR1 SGHKS and CDR2 YYEKEE come from the germline V gene (reference sequence). V was clipped by 4 bases and J by 4 bases; unmatched bases: 8. CDR3 sequence (DNA): TGTGCCAGCAGCGTGGGCAGGGGGACATACAATGAGCAGTTCTTC. Its translation: CASSVGRGTYNEQFF.

Judged by abundance, this clonotype is medium-sized. J is TRBJ1-1 and V is TRBV15, with a weak D call TRBD1 (6 bases). The CDR3 spans 13 residues. The V end was cut by 9 bases, the J end by 5 bases, with 16 bases between. In germline, CDR1 is LNHNV, CDR2 YYDKDF (reference sequence). CDR3 coding DNA: TGTGCCACGACTTCACTGGGGGCGACTGAAGCTTTCTTT. Translated, it gives CATTSLGATEAFF.

This clonotype counts as medium-sized. The chain combines TRBV6-5 with TRBJ2-5; 16 bases align to TRBD2. The germline CDR1 and CDR2 sequences are MNHEY and SVGAGI. V lost 5 bases, J lost 5 bases, and 8 bases stayed unmatched. The CDR3 has 17 residues. The CDR3 DNA reads as TGTGCCAGCAGTATCGGGACTAGCGGGGGGGCCAGCGAGACCCAGTACTTC. This translates into CASSIGTSGGASETQYF.

By sample share, this clonotype is medium-sized. The chain combines TRBV20-1 with TRBJ2-3, with 7 bases identical to TRBD1. The CDR3 extends over 14 amino acids. Germline CDR1 and CDR2: DFQATT and SNEGSKA (reference sequence). J gave up 0 bases and V 4 bases, and 4 bases lay outside the gene matches. The CDR3 DNA reads as TGCAGTGCTATGGGACAGTTTAGCACAGATACGCAGTATTTT. It translates to CSAMGQFSTDTQYF.

Sample share makes this clonotype medium-sized. The chain carries TRBV6-2 or TRBV6-3 and TRBJ2-1; perhaps TRBD2 as D (6 bases). The V gene's germline CDR1 is MNHEY and CDR2 SVGEGT. V lost 8 bases to trimming and J lost 6 bases, with 17 bases between them. There are 14 residues in the CDR3. This chain's CDR3 is CASLRELFSNEQFF. Written as DNA, the CDR3 is TGTGCCAGCTTACGGGAGCTATTTAGCAATGAGCAGTTCTTC.

Relative to its sample, this clonotype is medium-sized. The rearrangement links TRBV5-1 to TRBJ2-1, with 11 bases fitting TRBD1. V lost 1 base and J lost 7; bases outside the gene matches: 4. Germline V gene lookup returns CDR1 SGHRS and CDR2 YFSETQ. This CDR3 region has 15 residues. The CDR3 here is CASSLRTGGANEQFF. DNA of the CDR3: TGCGCCAGCAGCTTGAGGACAGGGGGCGCGAATGAGCAGTTCTTC.

Relative to its sample, this clonotype is medium-sized. This rearrangement joins TRBV27 to TRBJ1-1; D remains ambiguous. V shed 5 bases and J shed 4 bases, with 14 bases lying between them. This CDR3 is built from 14 residues. Germline CDR1 is MNHEY and CDR2 is SMNVEV (reference sequence). The CDR3 sequence is CASSPHQLGTEAFF. CDR3 DNA sequence: TGTGCCAGCAGTCCCCACCAATTGGGCACTGAAGCTTTCTTT.

In its sample, this clonotype is medium-sized. The chain uses TRBV28 and TRBJ2-3; 7 nucleotides match TRBD1. In germline, CDR1 is MDHEN, CDR2 SYDVKM. The trim removed 5 bases at V and 0 bases at J, leaving 8 bases unmatched. The CDR3 runs 16 residues. The CDR3 bases are TGTGCCAGCAGTCTAACCGGGACAGTTAGCACAGATACGCAGTATTTT. This sequence encodes CASSLTGTVSTDTQYF.

This clonotype rates as medium-sized. J is TRBJ1-2 and V is TRBV20-1; D remains unclear. The CDR3 consists of 12 residues. Germline assignment: CDR1 DFQATT and CDR2 SNEGSKA (reference sequence). V lost 2 bases to trimming and J lost 4 bases, with 8 bases between them. CDR3 loop: CSARPGPYGYTF. CDR3 sequence (DNA): TGCAGTGCTAGACCAGGTCCCTATGGCTACACCTTC.

This clonotype is classed as medium-sized. The chain is built from TRBV15 and TRBJ1-2; D uncertain. The germline V gene encodes CDR1 LNHNV and CDR2 YYDKDF (reference sequence). CDR3 length equals 12 residues. The V end lost 1 base, the J end lost 8 bases, and 8 bases lay between the germline ends. The CDR3 DNA reads as TGTGCCACCAGCAGAGGTGGTATAGGCTACACCTTC. Its translation is CATSRGGIGYTF.

By share, this clonotype counts as medium-sized (0.01 to 0.1%). The CDR3 DNA reads TGTGCCAGCAGGGGGGACGAGTACGAGCAGTACTTC. Translated, it gives CASRGDEYEQYF. The genes are TRBV6-1 and TRBJ2-7; D is possibly TRBD1 or TRBD2 (5 bases each). V was shortened by 6 bases and J by 4 bases, with 10 bases between the two germline ends. Germline values: CDR1 MNHNS, CDR2 SASEGT. The CDR3 extends over 12 amino acids.